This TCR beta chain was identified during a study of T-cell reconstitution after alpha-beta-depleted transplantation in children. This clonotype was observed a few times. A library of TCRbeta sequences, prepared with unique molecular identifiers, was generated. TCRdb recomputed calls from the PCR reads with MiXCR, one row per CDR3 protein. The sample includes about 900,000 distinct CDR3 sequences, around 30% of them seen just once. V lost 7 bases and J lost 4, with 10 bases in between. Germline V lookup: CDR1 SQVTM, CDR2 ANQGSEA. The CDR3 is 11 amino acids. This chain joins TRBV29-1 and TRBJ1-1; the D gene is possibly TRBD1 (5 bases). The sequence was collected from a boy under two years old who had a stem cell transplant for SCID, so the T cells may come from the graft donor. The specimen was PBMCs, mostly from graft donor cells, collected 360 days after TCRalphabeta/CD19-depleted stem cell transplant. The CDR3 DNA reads TGCAGCGGCCTACAGGCCACTGAAGCTTTCTTT. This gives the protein CSGLQATEAFF. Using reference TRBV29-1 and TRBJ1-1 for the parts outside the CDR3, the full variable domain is SAVISQKPSRDICQRGTSLTIQCQVDSQVTMMFWYRQQPGQSLTLIATANQGSEATYESGFVIDKFPISRPNLTFSTLTVSNMSPEDSSIYLCSGLQATEAFFGQGTRLTVV.